This is a list of T cell receptor beta chains from one sample in a study of blood T cells in healthy people across ages. TCRdb called the 5' RACE reads again in MiXCR, with one record for every CDR3 protein. The table has around 1.7 million distinct CDR3 sequences, under 30% seen once. What was sequenced was blood. These receptors all stem from a woman between 25 and 40 years old in good health. CDR3s leave out the opening cysteine and the closing phenylalanine or tryptophan.

CDR3: ASSLIPTGANVLT; V: TRBV5-5
CDR3: ASSRTSGNPYTDTQY; V: TRBV7-2
CDR3: ASSQIVNNNEQY; V: TRBV3-1
CDR3: ASSPSTSGGADEDTQY; V: TRBV4-1
CDR3: SAGGPSYNEQF; V: TRBV29-1
CDR3: ASSLKSGGLVETQY; V: TRBV12-3/TRBV12-4
CDR3: ASSRLRDSTYEQY; V: TRBV4-1
CDR3: ASRAGTFSMNTEAF; V: TRBV5-1
CDR3: ASSPQDTPTGELF; V: TRBV18
CDR3: ASSQELEESQPQH; V: TRBV4-2
CDR3: SARPFRPPYEQY; V: TRBV20-1
CDR3: ASSFPGPLKETQY; V: TRBV5-1
CDR3: SARDPSGGPTDTQY; V: TRBV20-1
CDR3: AIRAGQAILY; V: TRBV10-3
CDR3: ASAFLAGGTGELF; V: TRBV5-1
CDR3: ASSQVDKQNTDTQY; V: TRBV7-4
CDR3: ASSSGLAGFRGEQY; V: TRBV12-3/TRBV12-4
CDR3: AAKNSRGDYGYT; V: TRBV5-1
CDR3: ASSLLGTKDTEAF; V: TRBV5-1
CDR3: ASSLRLDRAYEQY; V: TRBV28
CDR3: ASSIYGGSTDTQY; V: TRBV11-2
CDR3: ASSETSGLVGGLPAYEQY; V: TRBV10-2
CDR3: AISDPGLAGGKEQF; V: TRBV10-3
CDR3: ASSQQGGTDTQY; V: TRBV7-3
CDR3: ASSPIRMNTEAF; V: TRBV7-6
CDR3: ASSLRHRGNEQF; V: TRBV13
CDR3: SARDQRGVLETQY; V: TRBV20-1
CDR3: SARMSGIGEQF; V: TRBV20-1
CDR3: ASSLLAGGRNEQY; V: TRBV5-1
CDR3: SARSPVGGSYGYT; V: TRBV20-1
CDR3: SVVFLSTDTQY; V: TRBV29-1
CDR3: AIAEQGDTEAF; V: TRBV10-3
CDR3: ASSKDGGDREVDRPQH; V: TRBV21-1
CDR3: ASTEGANEKLF; V: TRBV2
CDR3: ASSLEDSSYEQY; V: TRBV5-1
CDR3: AISDTGTPEAF; V: TRBV10-3
CDR3: ASNQGFEQF; V: TRBV6-2/TRBV6-3
CDR3: ASSLGYPRANQPQH; V: TRBV7-8
CDR3: ASSGITSGRGEQY; V: TRBV18
CDR3: VSSFNNQETQY; V: TRBV12-3/TRBV12-4
CDR3: SSPATSPTSTYNEQF; V: TRBV29-1
CDR3: ASSPPGAQPQH; V: TRBV6-5